The table lists the clone carrying this TCR delta chain with a few counts. A much larger clone lies a single base off, so this may be a read error. TCRdb re-identified clones in the reads via CATT. The sample has a few thousand delta-chain clones, more than 4% seen once. This sample is part of a study of gamma-delta chains in newborns, infants, children. Across the whole study: Microbial exposure reportedly drives polyclonal innate γδ T cell expansion after birth.

Germline lookup yields CDR1 GEAIGNYY and CDR2 EKD. This CDR3 is 15 amino acids long. Trimming pared 5 bases from V and 2 bases from J, leaving 14 bases between. The sequence came from a child who was a newborn, infant or young child, either healthy, febrile or measles-vaccinated (not recorded which). The source material was blood. The V call is TRDV2, the J call TRDJ2; D perhaps matches TRDD3 (6 bases). This chain's CDR3 is CACGTLGTLTAQLFF. CDR3 bases: TGTGCCTGTGGCACTCTGGGGACGTTGACAGCACAACTCTTCTTT.